This T cell receptor beta chain was identified during a study of CD8+ T cells in alopecia areata. PBMCs were stained for CD3, CD4 and CD8, and CD4+ and CD8+ T cells were sorted. Concerning this clone itself: Its antigen is currently unknown.

Regarding the study as a whole: Researchers reported that TCR sharing among patients proved less clear than in mice, possibly HLA-linked. Especially in alopecia totalis/universalis, lesional scalp showed greater clonality than normal scalp did.

Reverse transcription of extracted RNA yielded cDNA, which provided the sequencing template. TCRdb's copy holds only in-frame clones and misses some; the assay was immunoSEQ multiplex PCR. Of about 140,000 clones listed, less than 65% are singletons. Trimming stripped 5 bases from V and 6 bases from J, with 7 bases between. The germline V gene has CDR1 SGHAT and CDR2 FQNNGV. The CDR3 totals 12 residues. What was sequenced was CD8+ T cells sorted from blood. The chain combines TRBV11-2 with TRBJ2-2; D gene ambiguous. This TCR was recovered from a human donor in good health. The CDR3 loop is CASSPHAGELFF. The CDR3 region has the DNA TGTGCCAGCAGCCCCCACGCCGGGGAGCTGTTTTTT.